This T cell receptor beta chain was retrieved from a study of long-term antiretroviral therapy in people with HIV. This clone was picked up one time. The immunoSEQ assay was v3.0, run at survey level. Some clones are missing from TCRdb's copy, which holds only in-frame ones; the method was immunoSEQ multiplex PCR. The sample includes about 17,000 clones, around 73% of them seen just once. Germline V gives CDR1 SGHRS, CDR2 YFSETQ. The CDR3 loop spans 14 amino acids. V was cut by 5 bases and J by 2 bases, with 11 bases left in between. The source was unsorted PBMCs, collected 0.3 years after starting antiretroviral therapy. J is TRBJ2-1 and V is TRBV5-1, with D perhaps TRBD2 (5 bases). This sequence was found in a woman aged 50 to 60 with HIV. The CDR3 DNA sequence: TGCGCCAGCAGTCTAGCCGGAACCTACAATGAGCAGTTCTTC. This translates into CASSLAGTYNEQFF.